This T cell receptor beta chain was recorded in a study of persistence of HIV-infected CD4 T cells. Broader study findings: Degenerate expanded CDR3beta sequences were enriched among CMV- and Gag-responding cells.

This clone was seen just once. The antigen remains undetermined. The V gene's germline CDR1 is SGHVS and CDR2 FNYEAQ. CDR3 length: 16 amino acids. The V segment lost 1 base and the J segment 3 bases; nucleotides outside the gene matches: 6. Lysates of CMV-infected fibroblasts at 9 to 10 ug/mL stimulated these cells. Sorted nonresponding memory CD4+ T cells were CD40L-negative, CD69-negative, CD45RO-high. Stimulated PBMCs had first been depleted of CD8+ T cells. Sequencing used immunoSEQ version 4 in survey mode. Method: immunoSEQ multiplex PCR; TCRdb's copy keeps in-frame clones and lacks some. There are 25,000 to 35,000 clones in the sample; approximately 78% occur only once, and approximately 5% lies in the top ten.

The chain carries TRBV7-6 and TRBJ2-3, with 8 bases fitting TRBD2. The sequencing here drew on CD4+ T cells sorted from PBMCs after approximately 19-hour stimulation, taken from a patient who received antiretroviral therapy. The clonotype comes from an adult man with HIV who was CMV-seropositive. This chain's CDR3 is CASSLVERGRTDTQYF. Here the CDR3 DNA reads TGTGCCAGCAGCTTAGTAGAGCGGGGGAGGACAGATACGCAGTATTTT. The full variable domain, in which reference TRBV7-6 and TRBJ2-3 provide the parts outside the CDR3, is GAGVSQSPRYKVTKRGQDVALRCDPISGHVSLYWYRQALGQGPEFLTYFNYEAQQDKSGLPNDRFSAERPEGSISTLTIQRTEQRDSAMYRCASSLVERGRTDTQYFGPGTRLTVL.